This T cell receptor beta chain was identified during a study of shared clonotypes between healthy human individuals. Study-wide findings and caveats: Rarefaction indicated that sorted-subset sequencing remained incomplete although depth was large. Shared clonotypes: approximately 5% naive CD4, 3% to 3.5% naive CD8, 2% to 2.5% memory CD4, 0.35% to 0.5% memory CD8.

Produced via immunoSEQ multiplex PCR; TCRdb's table is partial and in-frame only. This sample carries 550,000 to 700,000 clones, around 73% of them seen once, and the ten largest clones take under 2%. Donors included only healthy HIV-negative adults lacking recent acute infections or vaccinations. All donors were Caucasian adults living in Nashville, Tennessee. As regards this clone: Its target is unknown.

This sequence was found in a woman aged 25 to 45 in good health. Sequencing was performed on memory CD4+ T cells sorted from blood. Subset meaning: CD45RA-negative fraction.

CDR3 sequence reads: CASNKGQSPSTDTQYF. In DNA, the CDR3 is TGTGCCAGTAATAAAGGACAGTCACCTAGCACAGATACGCAGTATTTT. V gene TRBV19 combines with J gene TRBJ2-3; D might be TRBD1 (6 bases). The ends were cut back, 7 bases at V and 0 bases at J, with 17 bases in the middle. CDR3 length: 16 residues. Germline CDR1 is LNHDA and CDR2 is SQIVND (reference sequence).